This TCR beta chain was identified during a study of cytomegalovirus exposure and HLA in healthy donors. Study findings and constraints: Analyzed later, association rates of TCRs varied across HLA loci, with DRB1 most and HLA-C fewest. In an earlier analysis, most TCR beta V segments were productive about 87% or about 30% of the time.

In regard to this clone: The antigen is unknown.

Vbeta (60) and Jbeta (13) primers were used in the PCR. Using immunoSEQ multiplex PCR, the repertoire was profiled, and TCRdb retains in-frame clones only, with some absent. The sample has 150,000 to 200,000 clones, over 80% seen once. The CDR3 spans 14 residues. The V gene's germline CDR1 is MDHEN and CDR2 SYDVKM. V was pared by 6 bases and J by 0 bases, with 2 bases of the junction left unmatched. Likely unrecorded immune exposures existed in these nominally healthy donors. The specimen sequenced was PBMCs. V is TRBV28 and J is TRBJ2-7; TRBD2 matches 10 bases. The source is a man aged 50 to 60 in good health and CMV-seropositive. Here the CDR3 reads CASSLAGGSYEQYF. Here the CDR3 DNA reads TGTGCCAGCAGCTTAGCGGGAGGCTCCTACGAGCAGTACTTC.